This T cell receptor beta chain was sequenced in a study of identical twins. Whole-study results and caveats: Among beta out-of-frame sequences, excess sharing between twins appeared weaker. Insertion counts were lower in abundant cord blood beta clonotypes, a trend that memory repertoires did not show.

A universal primer site was created by template switching, with the cDNA bearing unique molecular identifiers. TCRdb reprocessed the 5' RACE reads via MiXCR and lists one record per CDR3 protein. The table records under 250,000 distinct CDR3 sequences, approximately 8% of them present only once. On this clonotype: The antigen remains undetermined.

The same sample was also used in a study of yellow fever vaccine responses in identical twins. From that second work: Twins' vaccine T cell response reportedly seemed partly convergent, partly personalized.

This TCR derives from a woman aged 18-29 years in good health. The sample consisted of CD8+ T cells sorted from blood.

In nucleotides, the CDR3 is TGTGCCACCAGAGCGCTAGGGGTCTACGAGCAGTACTTC. Translating it yields CATRALGVYEQYF. The chain recombines TRBV28 with TRBJ2-7; a weak D match, TRBD1 (5 bases). The germline gives CDR1 MDHEN, CDR2 SYDVKM. V was shortened by 10 bases and J by 3 bases, with 16 bases between the two germline ends. There are 13 residues in the CDR3.